The TCR beta chain under discussion was sequenced for a study of blood T cell repertoires in COVID-19 (dated by TCRdb to the early 2020s). About the investigation overall: Samples covering the acute and convalescent phases of COVID-19 were provided by collaborators in the United States, Italy and Spain. The material from the prospective study consisted of cDNA or gDNA derived from T cells, B-cell-depleted T cells, or PBMCs. The dataset comprised deeply sampled blood TCRbeta repertoires from subjects exposed to, actively infected with, or recovered from COVID-19. A freely available public database, intended as a resource for researchers studying the immune response to SARS-CoV-2, is where the repertoires were released. The samples were drawn from two sources: the first 160 participants of the ongoing ImmuneRACE study, and fewer than 1,500 subjects contributed by 6 global collaborators. The sample metadata nearly always contained a de-identified subject ID, COVID-19 status, age in years and sex. Where HLA class I and class II types were available, the types were taken from metadata supplied by the sample provider, not from assay-based typing.

The paper's findings and limits, for the study overall: The amount of clinical and demographic metadata varied by source and participant and was provided uncurated.

Collaborating institutions collected whole blood in K2EDTA tubes following their own protocols. For TCRbeta analysis, collaborator samples were shipped as frozen whole blood, as isolated PBMCs, or as DNA extracted from either sample type. With respect to this clone: Its antigen specificity is not known. The input lacks base qualities; no much larger clone sits a single base away.

TCRbeta CDR3 regions were amplified from genomic DNA by means of the immunoSEQ Assay, a bias-controlled multiplex PCR. Regarding the original processing steps: Within the assay, amplification of reference gene primers was used to estimate how many nucleated cells each sample contained. To quantify the absolute abundance of each unique TCRbeta CDR3 rearrangement, sequence reads were collapsed and filtered. For each sample, productive Simpson clonality was calculated as the square root of Simpson's diversity index across productive rearrangements. What TCRdb holds here is the immuneACCESS table cut down to in-frame rearrangements. Part of the clones is not present; checked against another copy, under half of the missing clones reflect an unresolved V gene, and the others are unexplained. V and J calls and clone size are given by that table; D and trimming were obtained from the DNA. Present in this sample are about 130,000 clones, about 88% of which were seen just once. The ten largest clones represent about a sixth of the sample.

From V the trimming removes 6 bases and from J it removes 9 bases, while the gene matches leave 8 bases of the junction unaccounted for. The CDR3 contains 14 residues, cysteine and phenylalanine counted. Here the CDR3 DNA is all that survives: 42 bases in frame from base 1. According to the germline V gene, CDR1 reads MNHEY and CDR2 reads SVGAGI. The sequenced sample was peripheral blood. The chain is encoded by TRBV6-5 joined to TRBJ1-6, with 7 bases matching TRBD1. This TCR derives from a woman older than 75 with acute or convalescent COVID-19. The nucleotides read TGTGCCAGCAGCGAGACAGGGACGGGTTCACCCCTCCACTTT. Translation gives CASSETGTGSPLHF.